This T cell receptor (beta chain) was recorded in a study of blood T cell repertoires in COVID-19. Across the whole study: COVID-19 samples collected from the United States, Italy and Spain covered acute and convalescent phases.

Original handling: Amplification with reference gene primers provided the estimates of nucleated cell counts. Data came from immunoSEQ multiplex PCR; TCRdb stores just in-frame clones and leaves some out. The V and J calls and clone size were taken over from that table, and D and trimming were inferred from the DNA. The table shows 80,000 to 100,000 clones, with approximately 79% occurring only once. Germline V gives CDR1 MNHEY, CDR2 SVGEGT. The V end lost 5 bases, the J end lost 3 bases, and 7 bases lay between the germline ends. The CDR3 sequence is 12 residues long. This receptor was obtained from an older man with active or convalescent COVID-19. This chain links TRBV6-2 or TRBV6-3 with TRBJ1-2; D gene uncertain. Source material: peripheral blood. The CDR3 nucleotides are TGTGCCAGCAGTCTCCCGTACTATGGCTACACCTTC. It codes for CASSLPYYGYTF.